This record concerns one T cell receptor (beta chain) sequence. Germline V gives CDR1 SNHLY, CDR2 FYNNEI. The V gene lost 6 bases and the J gene lost 4 bases, with 16 bases spanning the gap. The CDR3 spans 15 residues. Primers included in the PCR were 60 Vbeta and 13 Jbeta primers. The assay was immunoSEQ multiplex PCR, and TCRdb's table has in-frame clones only and misses some. In the table there are roughly 190,000 clones, over 60% of which are singletons. This sample stems from a study of cytomegalovirus exposure and HLA in healthy donors. Turning to the study itself: A data release that came early held approximately 85 million unique TCRs from HLA-typed donors.

Donors likely had unrecorded immune exposures despite being nominally healthy when sampled. The specimen sequenced was PBMCs. J is TRBJ1-5 and V is TRBV2; tentative D call: TRBD1 (5 bases). This clonotype originated in a man under 40 in good health and CMV-seropositive. The CDR3 sequence: CASSLRGGTNQPQHF. CDR3 bases: TGTGCCAGCAGCCTTCGGGGCGGGACTAATCAGCCCCAGCATTTT. The full variable domain, completed using reference TRBV2 and TRBJ1-5, is EPEVTQTPSHQVTQMGQEVILRCVPISNHLYFYWYRQILGQKVEFLVSFYNNEISEKSEIFDDQFSVERPDGSNFTLKIRSTKLEDSAMYFCASSLRGGTNQPQHFGDGTRLSIL.